These T cell receptor beta chains were read from a single sample in a study of identical twins. TCRdb ran MiXCR on the 5' RACE reads and lists one entry per CDR3 protein. The sample lists roughly 240,000 distinct CDR3 sequences, 7.5% occurring once. Another study also made use of these data, one on yellow fever vaccine responses in identical twins.

The sequenced sample was CD8+ T cells sorted from blood. These receptors came from a woman under 30 in good health. The conserved cysteine and the conserved F or W are not part of the CDR3 here. The order of the fields is J gene, V gene, clone size, CDR3 protein. The listing skips clone size in some rows; elsewhere it reads once, few, many or a size class.

TRBJ1-6 | TRBV20-1 | many | SARDGQSSYNSPLH
TRBJ1-5 | TRBV20-1 | many | SVGGDSNQPQH
TRBJ2-1 | TRBV7-6 | . | ASSPPGTGVSEQF
TRBJ2-1 | TRBV4-1 | few | ASSQDVSAVRGDEQF
TRBJ2-1 | TRBV5-1 | few | ASSSNRGEQF
TRBJ2-3 | TRBV20-1 | . | SAREKGAFRTDTQY
TRBJ2-1 | TRBV7-8 | many | ASSLSGHSYNEQF
TRBJ2-2 | TRBV9 | . | ASRSPSGTGELF
TRBJ2-7 | TRBV7-8 | many | ASRDRGGYEQY
TRBJ2-1 | TRBV7-8 | once | ASSLPRVFGTGVNEQF
TRBJ2-2 | TRBV6-5 | . | ASSYSQSGELF
TRBJ2-1 | TRBV12-3/TRBV12-4 | few | ASSSTGTSINEQF
TRBJ1-5 | TRBV28 | many | ASSLVRLGQGANQPQH
TRBJ2-5 | TRBV5-1 | . | ASSLDGYQETQY
TRBJ2-1 | TRBV10-3 | . | AISEGGLAGSYNEQF
TRBJ1-1 | TRBV5-1 | many | ASSWVGGGGHTEAF
TRBJ2-7 | TRBV29-1 | . | SVGGGMAYEQY
TRBJ2-3 | TRBV6-4 | many | ASSGTGGTDTQY
. | TRBV6-4 | . | ASSDGGGSYNEQY
TRBJ1-5 | TRBV28 | few | ASRNTGFVPQH
TRBJ2-1 | TRBV9 | many | ASSVGGRALDEQF
TRBJ2-3 | TRBV7-9 | many | ASSSTSGKGADTQY
TRBJ1-5 | TRBV27 | . | ASSDVAHQPQH
TRBJ2-1 | TRBV20-1 | few | SATTGQGYNEQF